This T cell receptor beta chain was observed in a study of OX40 agonist ivuxolimab in advanced cancers. On the study more broadly: Partial responses were achieved by three patients, of whom one had hepatocellular carcinoma and two had cutaneous melanoma.

V was shortened by 4 bases and J by 1 base, with 13 bases between the two germline ends. The CDR3 totals 15 residues. From germline, CDR1 is LGHNA and CDR2 YNFKEQ. A word on this clone: Its antigen is still unknown.

Points from the study as a whole: A proportion of nonresponders additionally exhibited low normalized T-cell clonal expansion. Which antigen the expanded peripheral T cells recognized is unknown. CD4+ and CD8+ blood T cells expanded clonally by week 6 at 0.1 to 3.0 mg/kg.

The data were produced by immunoSEQ multiplex PCR, yet TCRdb's version contains in-frame clones alone and is incomplete. The top ten clones hold approximately 0.3% of a sample with tens of thousands of clones, roughly nine tenths of them seen once. This chain connects TRBV4-2 to TRBJ1-1; D possibly corresponds to TRBD1 (6 bases). Sequenced material: CD4+ or CD8+ T cells sorted from blood, taken in a trial of the OX40 agonist ivuxolimab. The TCR sequence derives from an adult with an advanced solid tumor such as melanoma, head and neck, liver or kidney cancer. The CDR3 reads CASSPSEGENTEAFF. CDR3 coding DNA: TGTGCCAGCAGCCCATCAGAGGGGGAGAACACTGAAGCTTTCTTT.